What follows are 32 T cell receptor beta chains derived from one specimen sequenced in a study of control samples from healthy donors and cancer patients. The method was immunoSEQ multiplex PCR; TCRdb's version includes in-frame clones alone and lacks a portion of them. The sample lists more than 100,000 clones; 75% to 95% were seen once. Sequences were obtained from blood. These receptors all stem from a man in his late teens or twenties in good health.

On this clone itself: A junction end diverges from the germline sequence, so it may reflect a read error. The chain links TRBV7-9 to TRBJ1-1; TRBD1 aligns across 8 bases. Germline V lookup: CDR1 SEHNR, CDR2 FQNEAQ (reference sequence). The CDR3 is 15 amino acids. The DNA of the CDR3 is TGTGCCAGCAGCGTAGCAGGGGGCGGGGACACTGAAGCTTTCTTT. Translation: CASSVAGGGDTEAFF. Filled out from reference TRBV7-9 and TRBJ1-1, the complete variable domain reads DTGVSQNPRHKITKRGQNVTFRCDPISEHNRLYWYRQTLGQGPEFLTYFQNEAQLEKSRLLSDRFSAERPKGSFSTLEIQRTEQGDSAMYLCASSVAGGGDTEAFFGQGTRLTVV.

The V call is TRBV7-9, the J call TRBJ2-2; unclear D gene. The CDR3 spans 14 residues. Trimming cost V 0 bases and J 5 bases, with 7 bases left between them. Germline CDR1 is SEHNR and CDR2 is FQNEAQ (reference sequence). The CDR3: CASSLAESTGELFF. The CDR3 DNA reads as TGTGCCAGCAGCTTAGCTGAGAGTACCGGGGAGCTGTTTTTT.

This sequence joins TRBV29-1 and TRBJ1-2, with a tentative D call TRBD1 (5 bases). Germline V lookup: CDR1 SQVTM, CDR2 ANQGSEA. The ends were cut back, 7 bases at V and 7 bases at J, with 22 bases in the middle. This CDR3 spans 14 amino acids. CDR3: CSADSTGTLFGYTF. DNA for the CDR3: TGCAGCGCAGATTCGACCGGGACCCTTTTTGGCTACACCTTC.

The chain joins TRBV7-2 to TRBJ2-7, with a tentative D call TRBD2 (7 bases). Germline CDR1 reads SGHTA; CDR2 reads FQGNSA. Trimming removed 5 bases at V and 0 bases at J, with 14 bases between. This CDR3 spans 15 amino acids. The CDR3 DNA is TGTGCCAGCAGCCTGTCCGGGGGGCACTCCTACGAGCAGTACTTC. It yields the protein CASSLSGGHSYEQYF.

The chain links TRBV10-3 to TRBJ2-1; possibly TRBD2 for D (6 bases). This CDR3 is 17 amino acids long. V lost 7 bases and J lost 6, with 25 bases in between. CDR1 is ENHRY and CDR2 is SYGVKD in the germline V gene. The CDR3 bases are TGTGCCATCACCGACTGGTTGGGGGGAGAACTCGGCAATGAGCAGTTCTTC. This gives the protein CAITDWLGGELGNEQFF.

The chain carries TRBV3-1 (or the pseudogene TRBV3-2) and TRBJ2-1, with D maybe TRBD1 (6 bases). CDR3 length: 14 amino acids. V lost 6 bases, J lost 5 bases, and 14 bases lay in between. Per the germline V gene, CDR1 is LGHDT and CDR2 is YNNKEL (reference sequence). This chain's CDR3 is CASRNRDTNNEQFF. For the CDR3, the DNA is TGTGCCAGCAGGAACAGGGACACGAACAATGAGCAGTTCTTC.

V and J are TRBV4-1 and TRBJ2-1; maybe TRBD1 (6 bases). The V and J ends lost 4 bases and 4 bases respectively, with 11 bases between them. In germline, CDR1 is MGHRA, CDR2 YSYEKL. CDR3 length: 14 residues. The CDR3 nucleotides are TGCGCCAGCAGCCTCCAGGACAGTTACAATGAGCAGTTCTTC. Translation gives CASSLQDSYNEQFF.

V gene TRBV11-2 combines with J gene TRBJ1-4, with a weak D call TRBD1 (6 bases). V was cut by 5 bases and J by 8 bases, with 18 bases left in between. In germline, CDR1 is SGHAT, CDR2 FQNNGV. The CDR3 totals 15 residues. Here the CDR3 DNA reads TGTGCCAGCAGCCCAAGGACAGAAAGGCGGGAAAAACTGTTTTTT. Its protein is CASSPRTERREKLFF.

The rearrangement links TRBV4-1 to TRBJ2-3; 8 positions match TRBD2. This CDR3 is built from 19 residues. Germline lookup yields CDR1 MGHRA and CDR2 YSYEKL. Trimming took 2 bases from V and 3 from J; bases not matched to a gene: 16. The chain's CDR3 is CASSQSPPVSGVVTDTQYF. CDR3 coding DNA: TGCGCCAGCAGCCAATCCCCCCCAGTTAGCGGGGTTGTAACAGATACGCAGTATTTT.

This chain connects TRBV6-5 to TRBJ2-7; the match to TRBD2 covers 8 bases. The junction had 10 bases not matched to a gene; V was cut back by 7 bases and J by 2 bases. In germline, CDR1 is MNHEY, CDR2 SVGAGI. The CDR3 totals 15 residues. CDR3 amino acids: CASIPSGGYTYEQYF. In DNA form, the CDR3 reads TGTGCCAGCATTCCCAGCGGGGGCTATACCTACGAGCAGTACTTC.

In this sample, this clone turned up a few times. This chain uses TRBV18 with TRBJ2-1, with TRBD1 identical over 7 bases. Germline trimming cut 5 bases from V and 7 bases from J; bases unmatched to any gene: 8. The CDR3 loop spans 14 amino acids. Looked up from germline, CDR1 is KGHSH and CDR2 is LQKENI. The CDR3 coding sequence is TGTGCCAGCTCAGCAACGACAGGGTATAATGAGCAGTTCTTC. This sequence encodes CASSATTGYNEQFF.

The chain has TRBV27 and TRBJ2-7; TRBD2 matches 11 bases. Looked up from germline, CDR1 is MNHEY and CDR2 is SMNVEV (reference sequence). The trim removed 2 bases at V and 4 bases at J, leaving 4 bases unmatched. There are 15 residues in the CDR3. The CDR3: CASSLRTSGGYEQYF. The CDR3, as DNA: TGTGCCAGCAGTTTACGAACTAGCGGGGGTTACGAGCAGTACTTC.

The chain joins TRBV27 to TRBJ2-6, with 7 nucleotides matching TRBD1. Germline lookup yields CDR1 MNHEY and CDR2 SMNVEV (reference sequence). J gave up 2 bases and V 6 bases, and 13 bases lay outside the gene matches. The CDR3 spans 18 residues. CDR3 coding DNA: TGTGCCAGCAGCCTATCTCGGGACAGTAGAACTGGGGCCAACGTCCTGACTTTC. Its protein is CASSLSRDSRTGANVLTF.

The chain has TRBV7-2 and TRBJ2-7; TRBD2 matches at 12 bases. The CDR3 has 13 residues. V lost 6 bases and J lost 7; bases outside the gene matches: 4. In germline, CDR1 is SGHTA, CDR2 FQGNSA. As DNA, the CDR3 is TGTGCCAGCAGTTTCGGACTAGCGGGAGAGCAGTACGTC. This encodes CASSFGLAGEQYV.

The CDR3, as DNA: TGCGCCAGCAGCCAAGATGGGGACACCAATCAGCCCCAGCATTTT. Encoded protein: CASSQDGDTNQPQHF. The V gene is TRBV4-3, the J gene TRBJ1-5; a weak D match, TRBD1 (6 bases). CDR3 length: 15 amino acids. The germline CDR1 and CDR2 sequences are LGHNA and YSLEER. V was shortened by 0 bases and J by 3 bases, with 9 bases between the two germline ends.

This rearrangement joins TRBV21-1 to TRBJ2-5; TRBD1, the table's D call, was not compared with the DNA. TRBV21-1 is an annotated pseudogene. This CDR3 is built from 13 residues. The CDR3 region has the DNA TGTGCCAGCAGCCACAGGGATCAAGAGACCCAGTACTTC. Protein: CASSHRDQETQYF.

In this sample, this clone turned up a few times. The chain uses TRBV6-2 or TRBV6-3 and TRBJ2-5; TRBD2 matches at 7 bases. The germline gives CDR1 MNHEY, CDR2 SVGEGT. There are 16 residues in the CDR3. The ends lost 6 bases at V and 1 base at J; junction bases unmatched: 11. CDR3 coding DNA: TGTGCCAGCAGCCTGGGACGCTGGGGGGGCCAAGAGACCCAGTACTTC. Residues: CASSLGRWGGQETQYF.

The CDR3 region has the DNA TGTGCCAGCAGCTTGCCCATGGGGGAGCAGTACTTC. Its translation: CASSLPMGEQYF. V gene TRBV5-4 combines with J gene TRBJ2-7; D uncertain. The CDR3 has 12 amino acids. Germline V gene data show CDR1 as SGHNT and CDR2 as YYREEE (reference sequence). V lost 1 base and J lost 7, with 9 bases in between.

This chain uses TRBV2 with TRBJ2-2; 10 bases match TRBD2. Germline CDR1 reads SNHLY; CDR2 reads FYNNEI. V was pared by 9 bases and J by 1 base, with 5 bases of the junction left unmatched. CDR3 length: 15 amino acids. CDR3 region: CASRRLAGNTGELFF. CDR3 nucleotides: TGTGCCAGTCGAAGACTAGCGGGGAACACCGGGGAGCTGTTTTTT.

The rearrangement joins TRBV13 to TRBJ1-1; the D gene is possibly TRBD1 (5 bases). The V gene lost 1 base and the J gene lost 7 bases, with 7 bases spanning the gap. Looked up from germline, CDR1 is PRHDT and CDR2 is FYEKMQ (reference sequence). CDR3 length equals 12 residues. This CDR3 is CASSLAGYEAFF. In nucleotides, the CDR3 is TGTGCCAGCAGCTTAGCAGGGTATGAAGCTTTCTTT.

This chain uses TRBV18 with TRBJ1-3, with D maybe TRBD1 (5 bases). The CDR3 length is 15 residues. Germline V gene lookup returns CDR1 KGHSH and CDR2 LQKENI. Trimming removed 3 bases at V and 3 bases at J, with 12 bases between. The CDR3 coding sequence is TGTGCCAGCTCACCCCAAGAGGGGATTGGAAACACCATATATTTT. Translating gives CASSPQEGIGNTIYF.

The gene calls are TRBV9 and TRBJ2-2; D unresolved. Between the trimmed V and J ends, which lost 0 bases and 1 base, there was a span of 4 bases. CDR1 and CDR2 from the germline V gene are SGDLS and YYNGEE. The CDR3 extends over 14 amino acids. The CDR3 loop is CASSVGGNTGELFF. The CDR3 DNA sequence: TGTGCCAGCAGCGTAGGTGGGAACACCGGGGAGCTGTTTTTT. Full variable domain (remainder filled in from reference TRBV9 and TRBJ2-2): DSGVTQTPKHLITATGQRVTLRCSPRSGDLSVYWYQQSLDQGLQFLIQYYNGEERAKGNILERFSAQQFPDLHSELNLSSLELGDSALYFCASSVGGNTGELFFGEGSRLTVL.

The chain combines TRBV5-1 with TRBJ2-2; D remains ambiguous. Trimming cost V 0 bases and J 8 bases, with 17 bases left between them. The CDR3 runs 16 residues. Germline V CDR1 and CDR2: SGHRS, YFSETQ. In nucleotides, the CDR3 is TGCGCCAGCAGCTTGGATCTAAAATTAGGTCCTGGGGAGCTGTTTTTT. Translating gives CASSLDLKLGPGELFF.

The J gene is TRBJ1-3, the V gene TRBV6-5; no clear D. Per the germline V gene, CDR1 is MNHEY and CDR2 is SVGAGI. The CDR3 totals 14 residues. Deletions cut 0 bases from V and 0 bases from J, with 3 bases between. The CDR3 DNA reads as TGTGCCAGCAGTTACTCAGACTCTGGAAACACCATATATTTT. Translated, it gives CASSYSDSGNTIYF.

This chain joins TRBV4-2 and TRBJ1-4; 9 bases align to TRBD1. The CDR3 runs 16 residues. Germline V CDR1 and CDR2: LGHNA, YNFKEQ. V lost 0 bases and J lost 7; bases outside the gene matches: 6. The CDR3 sequence is CASSQDLTTGGEKLFF. DNA for the CDR3: TGTGCCAGCAGCCAAGATCTTACGACAGGGGGTGAAAAACTGTTTTTT.

V and J are TRBV20-1 and TRBJ1-2; 7 positions match TRBD1. The CDR3 runs 11 residues. Trimming at V came to 5 bases and at J to 6 bases, leaving 3 bases not matched to a gene. Per germline, CDR1 DFQATT and CDR2 SNEGSKA (reference sequence). The CDR3 DNA is TGCAGTGCTCGCGACAGGGATGGCTACACCTTC. It yields the protein CSARDRDGYTF.

The chain employs TRBV6-1 and TRBJ2-2, with TRBD2 identical over 7 bases. Germline V gene data show CDR1 as MNHNS and CDR2 as SASEGT. Unmatched junction bases numbered 2, after V lost 2 bases and J lost 2 bases. The CDR3 totals 15 residues. CDR3 amino acids: CASSERLANTGELFF. CDR3 DNA: TGTGCCAGCAGTGAAAGACTAGCCAACACCGGGGAGCTGTTTTTT.

The V gene is TRBV4-2, the J gene TRBJ2-7; TRBD1 is a possible D gene (6 bases). From germline, CDR1 is LGHNA and CDR2 YNFKEQ. The CDR3 is 16 amino acids. Trimming removed 0 bases from V and 0 bases from J, with 12 bases in between. The CDR3 nucleotides read TGTGCCAGCAGCCAAGATGAGGGGACACCCTCCTACGAGCAGTACTTC. This translates into CASSQDEGTPSYEQYF.

V usage is TRBV12-3 or TRBV12-4 and J usage is TRBJ2-1; TRBD2 agrees at 8 bases. The CDR3 is 13 amino acids. The ends lost 6 bases at V and 6 bases at J; junction bases unmatched: 4. In nucleotides, the CDR3 is TGTGCCAGCAGACTTAGCGGGATCAATGAGCAGTTCTTC. Amino acid sequence: CASRLSGINEQFF.

The gene calls are TRBV4-1 and TRBJ1-4; TRBD1 might be the D (5 bases). CDR1 and CDR2 from the germline V gene are MGHRA and YSYEKL. CDR3 length equals 14 residues. Trimming took 1 base from V and 7 from J, leaving 10 bases between them. The DNA of the CDR3 is TGCGCCAGCAGCCAAGGACAGCGCTCTGAAAAACTGTTTTTT. Translating gives CASSQGQRSEKLFF.

The chain carries TRBV7-8 and TRBJ2-1; the D is unclear. The V gene's germline CDR1 is SGHVS and CDR2 FQNEAQ. V was cut by 1 base and J by 3 bases, with 7 bases left in between. The CDR3 has 14 residues. The CDR3 coding sequence is TGTGCCAGCAGCTTAGATGGCGTCTACAATGAGCAGTTCTTC. It yields the protein CASSLDGVYNEQFF.

The chain uses TRBV6-5 and TRBJ2-3; 7 bases map to TRBD2. The CDR3 consists of 16 residues. Germline V gene sequence: CDR1 MNHEY, CDR2 SVGAGI. Trimming took 2 bases from V and 6 from J; bases not matched to a gene: 11. CDR3 loop: CASSYRNREGRDTQYF. The CDR3 DNA reads TGTGCCAGCAGTTACCGCAATAGGGAGGGTCGTGATACGCAGTATTTT.